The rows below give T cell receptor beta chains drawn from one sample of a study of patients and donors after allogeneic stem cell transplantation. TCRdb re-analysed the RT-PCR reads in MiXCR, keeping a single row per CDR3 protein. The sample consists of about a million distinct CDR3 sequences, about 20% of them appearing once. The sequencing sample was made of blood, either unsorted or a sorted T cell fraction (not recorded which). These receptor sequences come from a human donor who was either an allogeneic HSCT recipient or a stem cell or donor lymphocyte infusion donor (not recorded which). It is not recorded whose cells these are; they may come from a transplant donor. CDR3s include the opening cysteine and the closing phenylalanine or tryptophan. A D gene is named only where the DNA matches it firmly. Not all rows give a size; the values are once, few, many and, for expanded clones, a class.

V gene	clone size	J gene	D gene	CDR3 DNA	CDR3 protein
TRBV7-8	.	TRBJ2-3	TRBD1	TGTGCCAGCAGCTGGTGGGGCGAGGGGGCAACAGATACGCAGTATTTT	CASSWWGEGATDTQYF
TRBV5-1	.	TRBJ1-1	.	TGCGCCAGCAGCTTGGTTGAGGGCTGGCCTGAAGCTTTCTTT	CASSLVEGWPEAFF
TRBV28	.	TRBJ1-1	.	TGTGCCAGCAGTTCCGACAGTAGGAGGGCTTTCTTT	CASSSDSRRAFF
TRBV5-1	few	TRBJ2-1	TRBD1	TGCGCCAGCAGCCTCCCGGGACAGGGGCCGGGTGAGCAGTTCTTC	CASSLPGQGPGEQFF
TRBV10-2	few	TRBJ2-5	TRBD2	TGCGCCAGCAGTGAGAGGGGGACTAGCGGGAGGGGGAGAGAGACCCAGTACTTC	CASSERGTSGRGRETQYF
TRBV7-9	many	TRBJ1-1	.	TGTGCCAGCAGCTCCATAGGGCAGGCCAAGGACACTGAAGCTTTCTTT	CASSSIGQAKDTEAFF
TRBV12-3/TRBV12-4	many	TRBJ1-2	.	TGTGCCAGCAGCCCGGGAAGGGTCTATGGCTACACCTTC	CASSPGRVYGYTF
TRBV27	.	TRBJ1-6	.	TGTGCCAGCAGTTTAATGGGGGGAGGTTCACCCCTCCACTTT	CASSLMGGGSPLHF
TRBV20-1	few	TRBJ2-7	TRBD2	TGCAGTGCTAGGAGACTAGCGGGAGGGTCCGAGCAGTACTTC	CSARRLAGGSEQYF
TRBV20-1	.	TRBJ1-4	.	TGCAGTGCTCGACTCCGGTCCCCTGAAAAACTGTTTTTT	CSARLRSPEKLFF
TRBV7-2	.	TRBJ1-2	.	TGTGCCAGCAGCTTAACCAGATCCAACTATGGCTACACCTTC	CASSLTRSNYGYTF
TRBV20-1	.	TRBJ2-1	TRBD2	TGCAGTGCTCCCCGTCAGGGACTAGCGGACTACAATGAGCAGTTCTTC	CSAPRQGLADYNEQFF
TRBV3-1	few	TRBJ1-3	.	TGTGCCAGCAGCCACAGACGCCACTCTGGAAACACCATATATTTT	CASSHRRHSGNTIYF
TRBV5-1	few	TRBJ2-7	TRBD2	TGCGCCAGCAGCACCGGGAGGAAGTACGAGCAGTACTTC	CASSTGRKYEQYF
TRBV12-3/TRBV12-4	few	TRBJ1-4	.	TGTGCCAGCCACCCCATAGGGGCTAATGAAAAACTGTTTTTT	CASHPIGANEKLFF
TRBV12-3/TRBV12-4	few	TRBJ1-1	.	TGTGCCAGCACCCGACGGGGCAGCTTGAACACTGAAGCTTTCTTT	CASTRRGSLNTEAFF
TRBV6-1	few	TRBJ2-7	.	TGTGCCAGCAGTGAGAGGAGATCCGTCTACGAGCAGTACTTC	CASSERRSVYEQYF